Below are 24 T cell receptor beta chains sequenced from a single sample in a study of T cells in Graves' hyperthyroidism and ophthalmopathy. Amplification of TCR beta CDR3 regions used RNA as the template. The HTBI set primed first-round TCR CDR3 RT-PCR. One entry per CDR3 protein results from TCRdb running MiXCR on the multiplex PCR reads. The table shows about 270,000 distinct CDR3 sequences, with 22% occurring only once. The sequenced sample consisted of blood. These receptors were obtained from a young man with Graves' ophthalmopathy.

This clonotype was observed a few times. This rearrangement joins TRBV28 to TRBJ1-5; D is perhaps TRBD1 (5 bases). CDR3 length: 18 amino acids. Germline CDR1 and CDR2: MDHEN and SYDVKM. With 6 bases removed from V and 5 bases from J, the gap between germline ends came to 26 bases. The CDR3 sequence: CASSTLGVDSREYQPQHF. Here the CDR3 DNA reads TGTGCCAGCAGCACCTTAGGCGTCGACAGTCGTGAATATCAGCCCCAGCATTTT.

Notes on this clonotype: This may come from a read error, since a much larger clone is one base off. The chain joins TRBV11-2 to TRBJ1-1; 7 nucleotides line up with TRBD1. Per the germline V gene, CDR1 is SGHAT and CDR2 is FQNNGV. The CDR3 has 14 amino acids. The DNA for the CDR3 is TGTGCCAGCAGCTCACACAGGGGTGTAGCTGAAGCTCTCTTT. This codes for CASSSHRGVAEALF.

This clonotype was detected many times. The chain couples TRBV3-1 to TRBJ2-7; 9 positions match TRBD2. Germline V gene sequence: CDR1 LGHDT, CDR2 YNNKEL (reference sequence). The trim removed 3 bases at V and 7 bases at J, leaving 10 bases unmatched. The CDR3 is 15 amino acids. CDR3 bases: TGTGCCAGCAGCCAGCCCAATGGCGGGAGGGATGAGCAGTACTTC. Translated, it gives CASSQPNGGRDEQYF.

The chain is built from TRBV12-3 or TRBV12-4 and TRBJ1-6, with a tentative D call TRBD1 (6 bases). The CDR3 consists of 14 residues. V lost 1 base and J 7 bases, leaving 8 bases between the germline ends. CDR3 protein: CASSLEGVNSPLHF. The DNA for the CDR3 is TGTGCCAGCAGTTTAGAGGGGGTCAATTCACCCCTCCACTTT.

This clonotype was counted many times. This rearrangement joins TRBV30 to TRBJ2-7, with D possibly TRBD1 on 5 matching bases. This CDR3 is 15 amino acids long. Germline V gene sequence: CDR1 GTSNPN, CDR2 SVGIG (reference sequence). Between the trimmed V and J ends, which lost 4 bases and 7 bases, there was a span of 23 bases. CDR3 nucleotide sequence: TGTGCCTGGAATTTGCTCGGCGTCCAGGGTGAAGAGCAGTACTTC. Its translation: CAWNLLGVQGEEQYF.

This clonotype occurred a few times. This rearrangement joins TRBV18 to TRBJ2-2; D might be TRBD1 (6 bases). V shed 4 bases and J shed 5 bases, with 14 bases lying between them. The CDR3 has 15 residues. Germline V gives CDR1 KGHSH, CDR2 LQKENI. The chain's CDR3 is CASSLRGQRTGELFF. The CDR3 coding sequence is TGTGCCAGCTCACTACGAGGACAGCGAACCGGGGAGCTGTTTTTT. Filled out from reference TRBV18 and TRBJ2-2, the complete variable domain reads NAGVMQNPRHLVRRRGQEARLRCSPMKGHSHVYWYRQLPEEGLKFMVYLQKENIIDESGMPKERFSAEFPKEGPSILRIQQVVRGDSAAYFCASSLRGQRTGELFFGEGSRLTVL.

This clonotype was counted between two and nine times. The chain combines TRBV6-1 with TRBJ2-4, with TRBD2 matching over 9 bases. Germline CDR1 MNHNS, CDR2 SASEGT. J lost 7 bases, V lost 2 bases, and 3 bases had no gene match. CDR3 length: 14 residues. The CDR3 DNA reads TGTGCCAGCAGTGAACTAGCGGGGATTAACATTCAGTACTTC. It specifies CASSELAGINIQYF.

This chain uses TRBV19 with TRBJ2-7; tentatively, D is TRBD1 (6 bases). The germline V gene has CDR1 LNHDA and CDR2 SQIVND (reference sequence). This CDR3 comprises 14 residues. Trimming pared 5 bases from V and 0 bases from J, leaving 11 bases between. CDR3 amino acids: CASSVGQYSYEQYF. Written as DNA, the CDR3 is TGTGCCAGTAGTGTCGGACAGTACTCCTACGAGCAGTACTTC.

Many counts were recorded for this clonotype. Written as DNA, the CDR3 is TGTGCCAGCAGTCCCCCTGGACTAGCGGGAGCTCTTGAGGAGACCCAGTACTTC. It codes for CASSPPGLAGALEETQYF. This sequence joins TRBV28 and TRBJ2-5, with 13 bases identical to TRBD2. Germline V CDR1 and CDR2: MDHEN, SYDVKM. Trimming took 5 bases from V and 5 from J; bases not matched to a gene: 14. The CDR3 is made up of 18 amino acids.

This clonotype was seen once. A read error is possible here, since a much larger clone lies one base away. The chain is built from TRBV3-1 and TRBJ1-1; D unclear. V lost 4 bases and J 4 bases, leaving 10 bases between the germline ends. The CDR3 sequence is 13 residues long. In germline, CDR1 is LGHDT, CDR2 YNNKEL (reference sequence). This chain's CDR3 is CASSLGQTTEAFF. The CDR3 DNA reads TGTGCCAGCAGCCTAGGGCAGACCACTGAAGCTTTCTTT.

This clonotype was detected ten times or more. The chain joins TRBV11-1 to TRBJ1-2, with D perhaps matching TRBD1 (5 bases). With 0 bases removed from V and 6 bases from J, the gap between germline ends came to 14 bases. The germline gives CDR1 SGHAT, CDR2 FQDESV (reference sequence). This CDR3 region has 15 residues. CDR3 nucleotides: TGTGCCAGCAGCTTAGCGCGGGGGACCCCTGATGGCTACACCTTC. This gives the protein CASSLARGTPDGYTF.

The chain couples TRBV28 to TRBJ1-2; D is ambiguous. Germline V gene data show CDR1 as MDHEN and CDR2 as SYDVKM. The V end was cut by 0 bases, the J end by 7 bases, with 6 bases between. There are 12 residues in the CDR3. CDR3 sequence: CASSLWQGGYTF. CDR3 nucleotides: TGTGCCAGCAGTTTATGGCAAGGTGGCTACACCTTC.

The chain joins TRBV19 to TRBJ1-6; no reliable D call. The germline gives CDR1 LNHDA, CDR2 SQIVND (reference sequence). This CDR3 has 18 amino acids. V lost 6 bases, J lost 0 bases, and 18 bases lay in between. CDR3 DNA sequence: TGTGCCAGTAGATCACCCCTGGGCAGGAGCTCCTATAATTCACCCCTCCACTTT. As protein: CASRSPLGRSSYNSPLHF.

This clonotype came up a few times. The V gene is TRBV30, the J gene TRBJ1-6; D call uncertain. V lost 3 bases to trimming and J lost 2 bases, with 8 bases between them. Germline CDR1 reads GTSNPN; CDR2 reads SVGIG (reference sequence). There are 14 residues in the CDR3. CDR3 DNA sequence: TGTGCCTGGAGCGACGGCACCTATAATTCACCCCTCCACTTT. Residues: CAWSDGTYNSPLHF.

The rearrangement uses TRBV24-1 and TRBJ1-1; no firm D call. V lost 1 base to trimming and J lost 11 bases, with 19 bases between them. Germline assignment: CDR1 KGHDR and CDR2 SFDVKD. CDR3 length: 15 amino acids. This CDR3 is CATSDLKDEPKGAFF. CDR3 in DNA: TGTGCCACCAGTGATTTAAAGGACGAACCGAAGGGCGCTTTCTTT.

The rearrangement joins TRBV10-1 to TRBJ2-1, with 7 bases matching TRBD1. This CDR3 spans 17 amino acids. V was pared by 0 bases and J by 5 bases, with 10 bases of the junction left unmatched. Looked up from germline, CDR1 is WNHNN and CDR2 is SYGVQD (reference sequence). CDR3 residues: CASSESSPDRFNNEQFF. In DNA, the CDR3 is TGCGCCAGCAGTGAGTCTTCCCCGGACAGGTTTAACAATGAGCAGTTCTTC.

V usage is TRBV20-1 and J usage is TRBJ2-2; the D is unclear. The CDR3 extends over 14 amino acids. Germline V lookup: CDR1 DFQATT, CDR2 SNEGSKA (reference sequence). V was shortened by 1 base and J by 0 bases, with 6 bases between the two germline ends. CDR3 DNA sequence: TGCAGTGCTAGAGCAGACCCGAACACCGGGGAGCTGTTTTTT. Encoded protein: CSARADPNTGELFF.

This chain links TRBV9 with TRBJ1-2; no reliable D call. The CDR3 is made up of 18 amino acids. Germline CDR1 and CDR2: SGDLS and YYNGEE. The V end was cut by 3 bases, the J end by 6 bases, with 27 bases between. The CDR3 region has the DNA TGTGCCAGCAGCGCTCCTGGTAGGCAGCCGGCGGTAGATCATGGCTACACCTTC. Its translation is CASSAPGRQPAVDHGYTF.

This clonotype was counted a few times. The chain links TRBV20-1 to TRBJ1-3, with 9 positions matching TRBD1. The CDR3 extends over 19 amino acids. From germline, CDR1 is DFQATT and CDR2 SNEGSKA (reference sequence). V shed 0 bases, J shed 1 base, and the junction held 13 bases outside the gene matches. In DNA, the CDR3 is TGCAGTGCTAGAGACATCTTTAGGACAGGGGATGATTCTGGAAACACCATATATTTT. This gives the protein CSARDIFRTGDDSGNTIYF.

There are a few counts of this clonotype. The genes are TRBV25-1 and TRBJ2-7, with 12 nucleotides matching TRBD1. Trimming removed 3 bases from V and 5 bases from J; junction bases left unmatched: 8. CDR3 size: 16 residues. Germline CDR1 reads MGHDK; CDR2 reads SYGVNS. CDR3: CASSDPAGTGGHEQYF. CDR3 sequence (DNA): TGTGCCAGCAGTGACCCCGCCGGGACAGGGGGCCACGAGCAGTACTTC.

A word on this clonotype: This could be a read error, since a much larger clone is one nucleotide away. The rearrangement joins TRBV2 to TRBJ1-5, with no clear D. CDR3 length: 15 residues. Looked up from germline, CDR1 is SNHLY and CDR2 is FYNNEI. The CDR3 here is CASGMAGGLNQPQRF. The CDR3 DNA is TGTGCCAGCGGAATGGCAGGCGGCCTCAATCAGCCCCAGCGTTTT.

The J gene is TRBJ2-2, the V gene TRBV11-3, with D perhaps TRBD1 (6 bases). The CDR3 length is 15 residues. The germline V gene encodes CDR1 SGHNT and CDR2 YENEEA. V dropped 5 bases and J dropped 3 bases, with 13 bases sitting between them. The CDR3 here is CASSQDSRDTGELFF. The CDR3 region has the DNA TGTGCCAGCAGCCAGGACAGTAGAGACACCGGGGAGCTGTTTTTT. Full variable domain (rest looked up from reference TRBV11-3 and TRBJ2-2): EAGVVQSPRYKIIEKKQPVAFWCNPISGHNTLYWYLQNLGQGPELLIRYENEEAVDDSQLPKDRFSAERLKGVDSTLKIQPAELGDSAVYLCASSQDSRDTGELFFGEGSRLTVL.

This clonotype was counted only a few times. The chain carries TRBV6-1 and TRBJ2-1, with 11 bases that match TRBD2. Germline V gene sequence: CDR1 MNHNS, CDR2 SASEGT. The CDR3 spans 16 residues. The ends lost 5 bases at V and 7 bases at J; junction bases unmatched: 10. Here the CDR3 reads CASSSLRVAGGNEQFF. In DNA, the CDR3 is TGTGCCAGCAGTTCCCTGAGGGTAGCGGGAGGGAATGAGCAGTTCTTC.

This clonotype came up many times. V and J are TRBV28 and TRBJ2-5; D is perhaps TRBD1 (5 bases). This CDR3 contains 15 residues. Germline loops: CDR1 MDHEN, CDR2 SYDVKM. The ends were cut back, 6 bases at V and 4 bases at J, with 18 bases in the middle. CDR3 sequence: CASSERTNRGETQYF. As DNA, the CDR3 is TGTGCCAGCAGCGAAAGGACAAACCGTGGAGAGACCCAGTACTTC.